These 5 T cell receptor beta chains came from one sample sequenced in a study of T cell repertoires in cytomegalovirus infection. One entry per CDR3 protein, called by TCRdb with MiXCR from the reads. The sample contains some 350,000 distinct CDR3 sequences, about 35% of which appear only once. These receptors are not linked to any known antigen. The sample here was cultured PBMCs, taken from culture after CMV antigen stimulation. These receptors were collected from a human donor in good health (CMV status not recorded). Some clones in this sample may be carry-over from other donors' samples.

The gene calls are TRBV29-1 and TRBJ2-1; maybe TRBD1 (6 bases). Germline V gene data show CDR1 as SQVTM and CDR2 as ANQGSEA. The ends were cut back, 7 bases at V and 4 bases at J, with 17 bases in the middle. The CDR3 sequence is 14 residues long. CDR3 nucleotides: TGCAGCGCCCAGAGGGGGATTCGGTACAATGAGCAGTTCTTC. It translates to CSAQRGIRYNEQFF.

V and J are TRBV7-6 and TRBJ2-3; D is possibly TRBD1 or TRBD2 (5 bases each). The CDR3 is 15 residues long. V gave up 4 bases and J gave up 1 base, with 12 bases separating them. Germline loops: CDR1 SGHVS, CDR2 FNYEAQ. CDR3 nucleotide sequence: TGTGCCAGCAGCTCTAGGGGAGAGGGCACAGATACGCAGTATTTT. Amino acids: CASSSRGEGTDTQYF.

This sequence joins TRBV10-3 and TRBJ2-3, with D maybe TRBD1 (5 bases). The V end lost 4 bases, the J end lost 4 bases, and 9 bases lay between the germline ends. The CDR3 covers 13 residues. In germline, CDR1 is ENHRY, CDR2 SYGVKD. DNA of the CDR3: TGTGCCATCAGTGTCCAGGGCTCAGATACGCAGTATTTT. As protein: CAISVQGSDTQYF.

The chain couples TRBV4-1 to TRBJ2-1; 12 bases are shared with TRBD2. Germline CDR1 MGHRA, CDR2 YSYEKL. The CDR3 runs to 16 residues. V lost 6 bases and J lost 7; bases outside the gene matches: 10. CDR3 nucleotides: TGCGCCAGCAGGGGCCGACCTAGCGGGAGGGTAAATGAGCAGTTCTTC. It translates to CASRGRPSGRVNEQFF.

The chain employs TRBV7-9 and TRBJ1-5, with 9 nucleotides matching TRBD1. J lost 7 bases, V lost 2 bases, and 12 bases had no gene match. CDR3 length: 17 residues. Germline values: CDR1 SEHNR, CDR2 FQNEAQ (reference sequence). The CDR3 region is CASSLLGRTGDRQPQHF. DNA of the CDR3: TGTGCCAGCAGCTTACTAGGTCGGACAGGGGATCGCCAGCCCCAGCATTTT.